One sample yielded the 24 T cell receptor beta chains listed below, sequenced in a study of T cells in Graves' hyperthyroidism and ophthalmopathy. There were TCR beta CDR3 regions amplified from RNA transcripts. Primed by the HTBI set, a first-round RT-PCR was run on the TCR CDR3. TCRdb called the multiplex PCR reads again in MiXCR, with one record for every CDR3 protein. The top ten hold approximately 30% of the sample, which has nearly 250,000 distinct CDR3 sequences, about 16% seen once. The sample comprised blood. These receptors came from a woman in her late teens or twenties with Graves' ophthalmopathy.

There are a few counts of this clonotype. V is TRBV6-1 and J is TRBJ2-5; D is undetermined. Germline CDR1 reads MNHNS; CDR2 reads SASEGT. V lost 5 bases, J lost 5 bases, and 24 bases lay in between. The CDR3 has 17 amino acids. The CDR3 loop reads CASSYMKAGPSGETQYF. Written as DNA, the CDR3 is TGTGCCAGCAGTTATATGAAGGCAGGACCCTCCGGGGAGACCCAGTACTTC.

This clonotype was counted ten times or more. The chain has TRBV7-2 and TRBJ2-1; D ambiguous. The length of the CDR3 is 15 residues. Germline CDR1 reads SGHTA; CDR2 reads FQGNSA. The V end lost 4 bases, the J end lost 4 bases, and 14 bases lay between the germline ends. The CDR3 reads CASSWSPDPYNEQFF. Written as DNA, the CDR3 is TGTGCCAGCAGCTGGAGCCCGGACCCTTACAATGAGCAGTTCTTC.

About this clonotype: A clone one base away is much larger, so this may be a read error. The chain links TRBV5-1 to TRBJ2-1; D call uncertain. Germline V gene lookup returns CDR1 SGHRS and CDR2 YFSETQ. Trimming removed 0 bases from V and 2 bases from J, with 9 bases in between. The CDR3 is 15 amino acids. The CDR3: CASSLALRPYNEQFF. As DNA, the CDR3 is TGCGCCAGCAGCTTGGCCCTGCGCCCCTACAATGAGCAGTTCTTC.

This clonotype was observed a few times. The CDR3 protein is CASSSLGTGAQGQPQHF. CDR3 sequence (DNA): TGTGCCAGCAGTTCTCTCGGGACAGGGGCCCAGGGTCAGCCCCAGCATTTT. The chain carries TRBV28 and TRBJ1-5, with TRBD1 matching over 10 bases. The CDR3 length is 17 residues. The ends lost 4 bases at V and 6 bases at J; junction bases unmatched: 12. Germline-derived CDR1 and CDR2 are MDHEN and SYDVKM.

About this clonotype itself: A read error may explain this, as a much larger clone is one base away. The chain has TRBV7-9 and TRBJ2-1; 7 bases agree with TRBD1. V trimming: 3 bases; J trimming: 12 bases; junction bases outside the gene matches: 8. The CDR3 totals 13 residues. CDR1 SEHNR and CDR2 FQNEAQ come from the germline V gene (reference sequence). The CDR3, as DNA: TGTGCCAGCAGCTTGACAGGGACGGGTGGGCAGTTCTTC. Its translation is CASSLTGTGGQFF.

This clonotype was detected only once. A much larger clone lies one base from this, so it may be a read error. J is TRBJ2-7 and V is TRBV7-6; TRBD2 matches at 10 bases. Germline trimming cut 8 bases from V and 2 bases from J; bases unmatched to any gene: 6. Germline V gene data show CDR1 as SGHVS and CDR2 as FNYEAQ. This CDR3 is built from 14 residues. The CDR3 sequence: CASGQSGRAYEQYF. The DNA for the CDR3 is TGTGCCAGCGGCCAAAGCGGGAGGGCCTACGAGCAGTACTTC.

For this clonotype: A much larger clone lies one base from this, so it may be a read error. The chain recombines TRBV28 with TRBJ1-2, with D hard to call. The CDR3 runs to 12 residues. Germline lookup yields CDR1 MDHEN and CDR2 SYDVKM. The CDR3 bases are TGTGCCAGCAGTTTAACAGTCTATGGCAACACCTTC. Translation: CASSLTVYGNTF.

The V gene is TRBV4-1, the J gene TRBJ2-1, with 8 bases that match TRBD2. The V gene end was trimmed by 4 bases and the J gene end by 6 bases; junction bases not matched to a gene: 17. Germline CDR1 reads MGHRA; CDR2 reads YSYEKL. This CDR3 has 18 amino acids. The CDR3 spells CASSRFHSGTSMGNEQFF. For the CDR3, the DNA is TGCGCCAGCAGCCGCTTTCATAGCGGGACTAGTATGGGCAATGAGCAGTTCTTC.

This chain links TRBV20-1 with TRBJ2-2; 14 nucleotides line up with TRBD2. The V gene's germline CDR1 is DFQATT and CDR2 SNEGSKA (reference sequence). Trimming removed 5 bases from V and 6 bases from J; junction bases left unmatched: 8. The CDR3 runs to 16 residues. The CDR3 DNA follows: TGCAGTGCTTCCGGGACTAGCGGGAGTCTCGCCGGGGAGCTGTTTTTT. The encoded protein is CSASGTSGSLAGELFF.

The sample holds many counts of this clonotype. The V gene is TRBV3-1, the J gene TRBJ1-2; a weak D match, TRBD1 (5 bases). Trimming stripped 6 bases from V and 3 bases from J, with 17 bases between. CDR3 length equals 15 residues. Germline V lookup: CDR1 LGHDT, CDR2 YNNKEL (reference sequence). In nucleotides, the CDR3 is TGTGCCAGCAGACCAAGGGGAGTCGCGGACTATGGCTACACCTTC. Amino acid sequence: CASRPRGVADYGYTF.

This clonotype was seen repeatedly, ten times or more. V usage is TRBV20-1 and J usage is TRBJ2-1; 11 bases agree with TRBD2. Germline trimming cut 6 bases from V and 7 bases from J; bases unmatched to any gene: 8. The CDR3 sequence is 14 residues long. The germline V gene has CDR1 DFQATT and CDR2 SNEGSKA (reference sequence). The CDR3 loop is CSAYRTSGSNEQFF. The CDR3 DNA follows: TGCAGTGCCTACCGAACTAGCGGGAGTAATGAGCAGTTCTTC.

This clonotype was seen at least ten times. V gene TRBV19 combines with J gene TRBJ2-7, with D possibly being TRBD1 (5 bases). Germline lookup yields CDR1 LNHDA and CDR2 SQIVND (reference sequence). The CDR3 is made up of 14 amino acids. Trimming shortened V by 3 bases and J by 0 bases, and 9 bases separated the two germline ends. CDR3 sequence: CASSIGDSSYEQYF. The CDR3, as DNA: TGTGCCAGTAGTATCGGTGACAGCTCCTACGAGCAGTACTTC.

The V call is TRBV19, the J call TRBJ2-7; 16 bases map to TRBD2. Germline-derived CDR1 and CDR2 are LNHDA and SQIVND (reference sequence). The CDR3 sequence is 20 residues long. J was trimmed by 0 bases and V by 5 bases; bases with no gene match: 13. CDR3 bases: TGTGCCAGTAGTCTCCTCCCGGGACTAGCGGGGGGGCAGACCTCCTACGAGCAGTACTTC. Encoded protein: CASSLLPGLAGGQTSYEQYF. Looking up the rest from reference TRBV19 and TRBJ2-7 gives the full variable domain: DGGITQSPKYLFRKEGQNVTLSCEQNLNHDAMYWYRQDPGQGLRLIYYSQIVNDFQKGDIAEGYSVSREKKESFPLTVTSAQKNPTAFYLCASSLLPGLAGGQTSYEQYFGPGTRLTVT.

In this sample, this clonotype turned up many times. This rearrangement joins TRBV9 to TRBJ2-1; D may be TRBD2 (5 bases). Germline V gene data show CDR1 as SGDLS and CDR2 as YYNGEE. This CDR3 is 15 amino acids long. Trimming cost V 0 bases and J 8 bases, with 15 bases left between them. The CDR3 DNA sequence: TGTGCCAGCAGCGTAGACGGAGGTAGTGTCCATGAGCAGTTCTTC. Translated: CASSVDGGSVHEQFF.

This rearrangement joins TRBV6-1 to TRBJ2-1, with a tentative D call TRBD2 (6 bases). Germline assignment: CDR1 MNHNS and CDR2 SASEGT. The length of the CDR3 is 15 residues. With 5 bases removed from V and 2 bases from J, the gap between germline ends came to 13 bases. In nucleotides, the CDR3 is TGTGCCAGCAGTAGGTCGGGGGAACCCTACAATGAGCAGTTCTTC. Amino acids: CASSRSGEPYNEQFF.

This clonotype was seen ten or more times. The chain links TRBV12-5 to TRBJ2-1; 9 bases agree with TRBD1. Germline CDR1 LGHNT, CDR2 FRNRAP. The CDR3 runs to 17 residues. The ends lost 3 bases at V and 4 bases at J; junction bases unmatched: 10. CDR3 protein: CASGLTSGTGFYNEQFF. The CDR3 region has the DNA TGTGCTAGTGGTTTAACCTCCGGGACAGGGTTTTACAATGAGCAGTTCTTC.

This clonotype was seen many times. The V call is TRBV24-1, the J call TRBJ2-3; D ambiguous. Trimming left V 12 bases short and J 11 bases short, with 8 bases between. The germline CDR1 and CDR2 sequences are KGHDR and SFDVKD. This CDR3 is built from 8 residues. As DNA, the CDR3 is TGTGCCCCCCGAGAGCAGTATTTT. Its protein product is CAPREQYF.

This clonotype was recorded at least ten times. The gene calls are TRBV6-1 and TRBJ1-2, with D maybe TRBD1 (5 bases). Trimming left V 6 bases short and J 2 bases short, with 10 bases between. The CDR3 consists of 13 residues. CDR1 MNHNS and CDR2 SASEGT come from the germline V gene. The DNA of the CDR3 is TGTGCCAGCAGCCGGGGACGGAACTATGGCTACACCTTC. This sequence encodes CASSRGRNYGYTF.

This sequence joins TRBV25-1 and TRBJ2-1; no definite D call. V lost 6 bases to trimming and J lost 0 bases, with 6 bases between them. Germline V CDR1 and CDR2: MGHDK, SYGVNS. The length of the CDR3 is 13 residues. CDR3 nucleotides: TGTGCCAGCAGAAGGGACTCCTACAATGAGCAGTTCTTC. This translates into CASRRDSYNEQFF.

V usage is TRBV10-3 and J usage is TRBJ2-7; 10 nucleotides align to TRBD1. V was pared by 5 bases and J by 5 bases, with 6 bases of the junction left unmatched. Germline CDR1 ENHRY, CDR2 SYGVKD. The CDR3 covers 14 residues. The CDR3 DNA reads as TGTGCCATCAGTAGGGACAGGGGACCCCACGAGCAGTACTTC. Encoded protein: CAISRDRGPHEQYF.

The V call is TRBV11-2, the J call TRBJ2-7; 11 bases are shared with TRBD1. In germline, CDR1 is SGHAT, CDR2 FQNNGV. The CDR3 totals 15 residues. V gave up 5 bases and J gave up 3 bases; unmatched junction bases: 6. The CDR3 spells CASSVTGQGVYEQYF. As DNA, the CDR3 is TGTGCCAGCAGCGTAACGGGACAGGGGGTCTACGAGCAGTACTTC.

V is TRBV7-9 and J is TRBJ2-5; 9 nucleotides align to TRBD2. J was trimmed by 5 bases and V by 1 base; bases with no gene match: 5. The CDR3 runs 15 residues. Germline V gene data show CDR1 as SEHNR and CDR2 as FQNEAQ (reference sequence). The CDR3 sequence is CASSLVGGGAETQYF. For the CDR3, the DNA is TGTGCCAGCAGCTTAGTTGGCGGGGGGGCGGAGACCCAGTACTTC.

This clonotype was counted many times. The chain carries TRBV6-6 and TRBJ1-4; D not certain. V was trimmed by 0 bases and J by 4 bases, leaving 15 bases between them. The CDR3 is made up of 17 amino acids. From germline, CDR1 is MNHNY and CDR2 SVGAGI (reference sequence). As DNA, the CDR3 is TGTGCCAGCAGTTACTCTTGGCCCGTACCGGATAATGAAAAACTGTTTTTT. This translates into CASSYSWPVPDNEKLFF.

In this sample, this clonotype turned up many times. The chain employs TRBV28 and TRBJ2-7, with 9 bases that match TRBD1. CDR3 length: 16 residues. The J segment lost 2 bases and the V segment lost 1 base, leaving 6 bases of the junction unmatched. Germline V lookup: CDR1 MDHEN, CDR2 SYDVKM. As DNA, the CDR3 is TGTGCCAGCAGTTTATCTGGACAGGGGACCCCCTACGAGCAGTACTTC. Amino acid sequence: CASSLSGQGTPYEQYF.